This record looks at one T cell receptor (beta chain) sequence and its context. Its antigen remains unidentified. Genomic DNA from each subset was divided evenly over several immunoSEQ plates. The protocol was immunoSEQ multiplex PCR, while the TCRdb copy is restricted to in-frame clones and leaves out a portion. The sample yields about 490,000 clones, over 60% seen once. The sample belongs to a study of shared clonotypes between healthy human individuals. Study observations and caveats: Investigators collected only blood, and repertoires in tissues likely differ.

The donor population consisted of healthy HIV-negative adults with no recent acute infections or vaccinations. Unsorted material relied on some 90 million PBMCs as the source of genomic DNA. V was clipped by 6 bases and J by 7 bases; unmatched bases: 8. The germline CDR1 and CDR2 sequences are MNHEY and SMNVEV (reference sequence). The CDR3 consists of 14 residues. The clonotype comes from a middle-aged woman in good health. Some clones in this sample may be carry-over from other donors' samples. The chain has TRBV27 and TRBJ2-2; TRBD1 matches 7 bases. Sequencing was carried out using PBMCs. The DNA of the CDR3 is TGTGCCAGCAGGTTGACAGGGTGGGACGGGGAGCTGTTTTTT. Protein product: CASRLTGWDGELFF.